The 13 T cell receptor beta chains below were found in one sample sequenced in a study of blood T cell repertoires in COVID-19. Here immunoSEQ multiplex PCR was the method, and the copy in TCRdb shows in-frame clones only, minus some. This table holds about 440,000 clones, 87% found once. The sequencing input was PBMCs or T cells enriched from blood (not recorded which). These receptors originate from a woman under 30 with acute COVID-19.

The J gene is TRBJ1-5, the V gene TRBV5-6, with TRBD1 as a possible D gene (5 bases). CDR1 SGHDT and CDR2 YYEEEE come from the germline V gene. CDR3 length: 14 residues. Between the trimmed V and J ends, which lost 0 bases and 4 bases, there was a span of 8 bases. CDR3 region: CASSLDRSNQPQHF. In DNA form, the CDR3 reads TGTGCCAGCAGCTTGGACAGGAGTAATCAGCCCCAGCATTTT.

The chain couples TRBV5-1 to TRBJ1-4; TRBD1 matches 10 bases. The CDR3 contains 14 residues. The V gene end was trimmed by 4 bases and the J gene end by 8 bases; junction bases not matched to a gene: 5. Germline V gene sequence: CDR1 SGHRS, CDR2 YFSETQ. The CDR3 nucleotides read TGCGCCAGCAGCCAGGGACAGGGGATGGAAAAACTGTTTTTT. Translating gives CASSQGQGMEKLFF.

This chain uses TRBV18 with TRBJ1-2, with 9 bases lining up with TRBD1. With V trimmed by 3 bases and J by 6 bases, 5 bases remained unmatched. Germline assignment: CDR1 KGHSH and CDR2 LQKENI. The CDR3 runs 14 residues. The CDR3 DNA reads TGTGCCAGCTCACCGTTAACAGGGGGCGATGGCTACACCTTC. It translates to CASSPLTGGDGYTF.

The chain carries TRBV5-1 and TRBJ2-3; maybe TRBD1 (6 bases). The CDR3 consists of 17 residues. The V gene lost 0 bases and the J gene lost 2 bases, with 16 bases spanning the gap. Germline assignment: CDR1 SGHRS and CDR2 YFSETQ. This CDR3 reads CASSLGGQSRSTDTQYF. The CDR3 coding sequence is TGCGCCAGCAGCTTGGGCGGACAGTCCAGGTCCACAGATACGCAGTATTTT.

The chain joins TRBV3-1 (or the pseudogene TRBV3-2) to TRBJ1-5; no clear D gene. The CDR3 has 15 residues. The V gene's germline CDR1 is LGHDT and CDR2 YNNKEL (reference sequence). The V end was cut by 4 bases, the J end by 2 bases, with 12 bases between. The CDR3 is CASSLALGGNQPQHF. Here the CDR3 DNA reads TGTGCCAGCAGCCTGGCCTTGGGAGGCAATCAGCCCCAGCATTTT.

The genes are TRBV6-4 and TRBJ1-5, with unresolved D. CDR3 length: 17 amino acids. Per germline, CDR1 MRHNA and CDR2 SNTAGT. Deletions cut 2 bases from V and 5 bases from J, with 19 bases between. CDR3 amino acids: CASSDHGRGFADQPQHF. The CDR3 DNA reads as TGTGCCAGCAGTGACCACGGAAGAGGGTTTGCGGATCAGCCCCAGCATTTT.

In DNA, the CDR3 is TGTGCCAGCAGCGTAGTAGAGAAGAACACTGAAGCTTTCTTT. Encoded protein: CASSVVEKNTEAFF. The rearrangement joins TRBV9 to TRBJ1-1; D uncertain. V lost 0 bases to trimming and J lost 1 base, with 7 bases between them. Germline V gene sequence: CDR1 SGDLS, CDR2 YYNGEE. This CDR3 has 14 residues.

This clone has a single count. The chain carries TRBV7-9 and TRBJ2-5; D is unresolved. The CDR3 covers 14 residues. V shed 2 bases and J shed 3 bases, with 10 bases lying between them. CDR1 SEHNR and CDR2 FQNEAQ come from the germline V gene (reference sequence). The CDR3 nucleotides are TGTGCCAGCAGCTTATCATCGGGTAAAGAGACCCAGTACTTC. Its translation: CASSLSSGKETQYF.

CDR3 region: CASREGPGLMPDSEKLFF. CDR3 nucleotide sequence: TGTGCCAGCAGGGAGGGCCCGGGTCTAATGCCTGATTCCGAAAAACTGTTTTTT. The chain joins TRBV2 to TRBJ1-4; D ambiguous. The CDR3 is 18 amino acids. Trimming pared 6 bases from V and 8 bases from J, leaving 28 bases between. Looked up from germline, CDR1 is SNHLY and CDR2 is FYNNEI.

The CDR3 DNA reads as TGCAGCGTTGGACAGATGAACTATGGCTACACCTTC. This sequence encodes CSVGQMNYGYTF. The genes are TRBV29-1 and TRBJ1-2, with a tentative D call TRBD1 (5 bases). With 4 bases removed from V and 2 bases from J, the gap between germline ends came to 8 bases. CDR1 and CDR2 (germline): SQVTM, ANQGSEA. The CDR3 extends over 12 amino acids.

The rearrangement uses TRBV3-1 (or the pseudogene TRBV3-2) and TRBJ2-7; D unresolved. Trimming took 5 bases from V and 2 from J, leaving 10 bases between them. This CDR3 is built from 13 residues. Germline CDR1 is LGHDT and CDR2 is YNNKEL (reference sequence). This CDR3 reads CASSTVSPYEQYF. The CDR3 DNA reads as TGTGCCAGCAGCACCGTTAGCCCCTACGAGCAGTACTTC.

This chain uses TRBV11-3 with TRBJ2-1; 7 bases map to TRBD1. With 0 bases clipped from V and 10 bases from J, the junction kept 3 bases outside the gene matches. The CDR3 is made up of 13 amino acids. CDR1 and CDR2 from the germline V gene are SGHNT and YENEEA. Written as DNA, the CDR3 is TGTGCCAGCAGCTTAGATAGACAGGGAGAGCAGTTCTTC. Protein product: CASSLDRQGEQFF.

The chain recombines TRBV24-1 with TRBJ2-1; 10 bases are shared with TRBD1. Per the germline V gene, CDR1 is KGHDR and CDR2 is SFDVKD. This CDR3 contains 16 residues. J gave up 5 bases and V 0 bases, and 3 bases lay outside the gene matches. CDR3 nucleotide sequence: TGTGCCACCAGTGATTTGGCGGGACAGGGGAACAATGAGCAGTTCTTC. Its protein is CATSDLAGQGNNEQFF.